This TCR beta chain was obtained from a study of cytomegalovirus exposure and HLA in healthy donors. Study-wide results and limits: V- and J-gene trimming of TCR beta was linked (in a later analysis) to a missense DCLRE1C variant. Analysis performed later showed TCR beta chains linked to HLA being more clonally expanded than equally common others.

The primer mix had 60 Vbeta and 13 Jbeta primers. Method: immunoSEQ multiplex PCR; TCRdb's copy keeps in-frame clones and lacks some. The sample table includes 45,000 to 55,000 clones. About this clone: Its antigen is still unknown.

CDR3 length equals 19 residues. V lost 5 bases, J lost 0 bases, and 13 bases stayed unmatched. Germline assignment: CDR1 MDHEN and CDR2 SYDVKM. This chain links TRBV28 with TRBJ1-3; TRBD1 aligns across 10 bases. This receptor was obtained from a woman between 50 and 59 years old in good health and CMV-seropositive. The specimen was PBMCs. Written as DNA, the CDR3 is TGTGCCAGCAGTGAGACCGGGACAGGGGTTTACCACTCTGGAAACACCATATATTTT. The encoded protein is CASSETGTGVYHSGNTIYF.